Shown below are 30 T cell receptor beta chains from a single sample sequenced in a study of CD8+CD57+ T cells in acquired aplastic anemia. The use of genomic DNA as template underpinned the TCR beta VDJ and CDR3 profiling. TCRdb recomputed calls from the reads with MiXCR, one row per CDR3 protein. The sample carries more than 45,000 distinct CDR3 sequences, 57% recorded once. Only patients with CD8+CD57+ cell expansion on flow cytometry were chosen for sequencing. Input material: sorted CD4+, CD8+, or CD8+CD57+ T cells (not recorded which) from PBMCs. The source of these receptors is a human donor with aplastic anemia.

The sample holds many counts of this clonotype. The chain combines TRBV27 with TRBJ1-5; weak D call: TRBD1 (5 bases). The CDR3 has 14 residues. The germline CDR1 and CDR2 sequences are MNHEY and SMNVEV (reference sequence). Deletions cut 5 bases from V and 3 bases from J, with 11 bases between. The CDR3 coding sequence is TGTGCCAGCAGTCTGAGGGGCTTCAATCAGCCCCAGCATTTT. As protein: CASSLRGFNQPQHF.

Ten or more counts support this clonotype. The rearrangement uses TRBV2 and TRBJ2-3, with D hard to call. CDR3 length equals 13 residues. Trimming removed 7 bases from V and 3 bases from J, with 11 bases in between. CDR1 and CDR2 (germline): SNHLY, FYNNEI. CDR3 sequence reads: CASTARVTDTQYF. The CDR3 DNA is TGTGCCAGCACTGCCCGGGTGACAGATACGCAGTATTTT.

There are a few counts of this clonotype. The V and J genes are TRBV15 and TRBJ2-7, with a weak D call TRBD2 (6 bases). The CDR3 covers 15 residues. Germline assignment: CDR1 LNHNV and CDR2 YYDKDF (reference sequence). V lost 0 bases and J 2 bases, leaving 11 bases between the germline ends. The CDR3 loop reads CATSRDDSGAYEQYF. The CDR3 bases are TGTGCCACCAGCAGAGATGATAGCGGTGCCTACGAGCAGTACTTC.

This clonotype appeared many times. V gene TRBV6-4 combines with J gene TRBJ2-1, with D perhaps TRBD1 (5 bases). Between the trimmed V and J ends, which lost 2 bases and 3 bases, there was a span of 5 bases. The CDR3 runs 13 residues. Looked up from germline, CDR1 is MRHNA and CDR2 is SNTAGT. Written as DNA, the CDR3 is TGTGCCAGCAGTGACAGGGGCTACAATGAGCAGTTCTTC. It is translated as CASSDRGYNEQFF.

The chain employs TRBV7-9 and TRBJ1-2; 11 bases are a match to TRBD1. The CDR3 is made up of 14 amino acids. CDR1 SEHNR and CDR2 FQNEAQ come from the germline V gene (reference sequence). The ends lost 5 bases at V and 10 bases at J; junction bases unmatched: 9. The CDR3 nucleotides are TGTGCCAGCAGCCCAAGGACAGGGGGCCTAGCCTACACCTTC. This sequence encodes CASSPRTGGLAYTF.

This chain joins TRBV29-1 and TRBJ2-4; D is uncertain. V was clipped by 2 bases and J by 3 bases, with 11 bases between them. This CDR3 is 14 amino acids long. Germline V gene data show CDR1 as SQVTM and CDR2 as ANQGSEA. The chain's CDR3 is CSVEMGLVKNIQYF. In DNA form, the CDR3 reads TGCAGCGTTGAAATGGGTTTGGTCAAAAACATTCAGTACTTC.

In this sample, this clonotype turned up many times. V is TRBV19 and J is TRBJ2-2, with D unclear. CDR1 and CDR2 (germline): LNHDA, SQIVND (reference sequence). Trimming removed 7 bases at V and 6 bases at J, with 12 bases between. The CDR3 runs to 13 residues. Here the CDR3 DNA reads TGTGCCAGTACCAACGGGTTGCCCGGGGAGCTGTTTTTT. The encoded protein is CASTNGLPGELFF.

This clonotype was counted ten times or more. The rearrangement uses TRBV5-6 and TRBJ2-5, with D perhaps TRBD2 (5 bases). This CDR3 is built from 14 residues. Germline CDR1 SGHDT, CDR2 YYEEEE. The V and J ends lost 0 bases and 0 bases respectively, with 6 bases between them. In DNA, the CDR3 is TGTGCCAGCAGCTTGGGGGAGTACCAAGAGACCCAGTACTTC. Translation: CASSLGEYQETQYF.

V gene TRBV20-1 combines with J gene TRBJ2-5, with D hard to call. With 0 bases removed from V and 2 bases from J, the gap between germline ends came to 10 bases. The CDR3 has 14 amino acids. Looked up from germline, CDR1 is DFQATT and CDR2 is SNEGSKA (reference sequence). The DNA of the CDR3 is TGCAGTGCTAGAGATTGGAACAGTCAAGAGACCCAGTACTTC. It yields the protein CSARDWNSQETQYF.

This clonotype was observed many times. The chain recombines TRBV4-1 with TRBJ1-1; possible D gene TRBD1, 6 bases. V dropped 0 bases and J dropped 1 base, with 15 bases sitting between them. The CDR3 is made up of 17 amino acids. The germline CDR1 and CDR2 sequences are MGHRA and YSYEKL. The CDR3 region has the DNA TGCGCCAGCAGCCAAGAAGCGAAACCGGGACAGAACACTGAAGCTTTCTTT. It codes for CASSQEAKPGQNTEAFF.

This clonotype showed up just once. This rearrangement joins TRBV20-1 to TRBJ1-1; D ambiguous. Per the germline V gene, CDR1 is DFQATT and CDR2 is SNEGSKA (reference sequence). This CDR3 has 13 amino acids. V was clipped by 3 bases and J by 0 bases, with 8 bases between them. This chain's CDR3 is CSARNQMNTEAFF. In DNA form, the CDR3 reads TGCAGTGCTAGGAACCAAATGAACACTGAAGCTTTCTTT.

This clonotype was counted once. The chain recombines TRBV2 with TRBJ2-7; D is undetermined. Trimming took 9 bases from V and 2 from J, leaving 14 bases between them. Looked up from germline, CDR1 is SNHLY and CDR2 is FYNNEI. The CDR3 contains 13 residues. CDR3 DNA: TGTGCCAGTCAGAAGGATGGGACCTACGAGCAGTACTTC. Amino acids: CASQKDGTYEQYF.

The chain combines TRBV27 with TRBJ2-2; D is unclear. V gave up 6 bases and J gave up 7 bases, with 9 bases separating them. Germline V gene data show CDR1 as MNHEY and CDR2 as SMNVEV (reference sequence). The CDR3 extends over 12 amino acids. In DNA form, the CDR3 reads TGTGCCAGCAGCCGTCACGGCGGGGAGCTGTTTTTT. This gives the protein CASSRHGGELFF.

This clonotype was detected ten times or more. The genes are TRBV4-1 and TRBJ2-5, with 7 bases fitting TRBD2. This CDR3 has 14 residues. The trim removed 3 bases at V and 4 bases at J, leaving 5 bases unmatched. Per germline, CDR1 MGHRA and CDR2 YSYEKL. As DNA, the CDR3 is TGCGCCAGCAGCCACCTAGAGCGGGGAGAGACCCAGTACTTC. It translates to CASSHLERGETQYF.

This clonotype occurred many times. CDR3 protein: CATASRRRREQYF. The CDR3 DNA follows: TGTGCCACGGCCTCTCGGAGGAGGCGGGAGCAGTACTTC. The rearrangement joins TRBV27 to TRBJ2-7; TRBD2 is a possible D gene (5 bases). V was pared by 10 bases and J by 7 bases, with 20 bases between. Germline V gene lookup returns CDR1 MNHEY and CDR2 SMNVEV (reference sequence). The length of the CDR3 is 13 residues.

CDR3 sequence (DNA): TGTGCCAGCAGTCCTTTTGACAGGTCCCAGCATTTT. Translating it yields CASSPFDRSQHF. The chain employs TRBV2 and TRBJ1-5; a possible D gene is TRBD1 (6 bases). CDR1 is SNHLY, CDR2 FYNNEI, per germline. The V and J ends lost 5 bases and 11 bases respectively, with 13 bases between them. This CDR3 region has 12 residues.

The chain has TRBV10-2 and TRBJ1-5; the D gene is possibly TRBD1 (6 bases). The V end lost 6 bases, the J end lost 6 bases, and 9 bases lay between the germline ends. The CDR3 loop spans 12 amino acids. CDR1 WSHSY and CDR2 SAAADI come from the germline V gene. CDR3 residues: CASRDRSQPQHF. The CDR3 region has the DNA TGCGCCAGCAGGGACAGAAGTCAGCCCCAGCATTTT.

This chain connects TRBV11-2 to TRBJ2-7; D unresolved. This CDR3 has 13 residues. The V gene's germline CDR1 is SGHAT and CDR2 FQNNGV. The V end was cut by 1 base, the J end by 4 bases, with 8 bases between. CDR3 amino acids: CASSLVAEYEQYF. DNA for the CDR3: TGTGCCAGCAGCTTAGTGGCCGAGTACGAGCAGTACTTC.

A few counts support this clonotype. V is TRBV5-5 and J is TRBJ1-1, with TRBD1 identical over 9 bases. This CDR3 spans 15 amino acids. Germline lookup yields CDR1 SGHKS and CDR2 YYEKEE (reference sequence). The V gene end was trimmed by 4 bases and the J gene end by 4 bases; junction bases not matched to a gene: 8. For the CDR3, the DNA is TGTGCCAGCAGCGGAAGACAGGGGGAGGGCACTGAAGCTTTCTTT. Its translation: CASSGRQGEGTEAFF.

The chain couples TRBV20-1 to TRBJ2-7; TRBD1 aligns across 7 bases. Unmatched junction bases numbered 4, after V lost 6 bases and J lost 2 bases. CDR1 and CDR2 from the germline V gene are DFQATT and SNEGSKA (reference sequence). The CDR3 spans 12 residues. DNA for the CDR3: TGCAGTGCCCGGGACAGAGCCTACGAGCAGTACTTC. Translating gives CSARDRAYEQYF.

V is TRBV6-4 and J is TRBJ2-7, with D tentatively TRBD1 (5 bases). Germline assignment: CDR1 MRHNA and CDR2 SNTAGT. The CDR3 sequence is 12 residues long. V was clipped by 2 bases and J by 3 bases, with 5 bases between them. CDR3 DNA sequence: TGTGCCAGCAGTGACAGGGGCTACGAGCAGTACTTC. Encoded protein: CASSDRGYEQYF.

This clonotype has a count of ten or more. The V gene is TRBV5-6, the J gene TRBJ1-5; D not certain. CDR1 and CDR2 from the germline V gene are SGHDT and YYEEEE. The V gene lost 0 bases and the J gene lost 3 bases, with 10 bases spanning the gap. The CDR3 is 15 residues long. The CDR3 DNA reads as TGTGCCAGCAGCTTGGGGTCCAGTCTCAATCAGCCCCAGCATTTT. It is translated as CASSLGSSLNQPQHF.

V usage is TRBV25-1 and J usage is TRBJ2-5, with D perhaps matching TRBD1 or TRBD2 (6 bases each). Germline assignment: CDR1 MGHDK and CDR2 SYGVNS. Trimming left V 3 bases short and J 4 bases short, with 21 bases between. This CDR3 is built from 17 residues. Here the CDR3 DNA reads TGTGCCAGCAGTGACTTGAGTCGGGGGCGCGTCTCAGAGACCCAGTACTTC. Its protein product is CASSDLSRGRVSETQYF.

Details on this clonotype: This CDR3 fails to terminate in the conserved phenylalanine or tryptophan, so it likely reflects a read error. This rearrangement joins TRBV24-1 to TRBJ2-1; D possibly corresponds to TRBD2 (5 bases). The CDR3 is 13 amino acids. With 3 bases removed from V and 9 bases from J, the gap between germline ends came to 11 bases. Germline V gene sequence: CDR1 KGHDR, CDR2 SFDVKD. The chain's CDR3 is CATSDRGSGEQFV. For the CDR3, the DNA is TGTGCCACCAGTGATCGGGGTTCTGGTGAGCAGTTCGTC.

There are many counts of this clonotype. This chain connects TRBV9 to TRBJ1-2; 7 bases line up with TRBD1. CDR3 size: 14 residues. The germline V gene encodes CDR1 SGDLS and CDR2 YYNGEE. Germline trimming cut 0 bases from V and 4 bases from J; bases unmatched to any gene: 3. This CDR3 reads CASSVVGGAYGYTF. As DNA, the CDR3 is TGTGCCAGCAGCGTAGTAGGGGGCGCCTATGGCTACACCTTC.

This clonotype was found many times. V and J are TRBV11-2 and TRBJ2-5, with D possibly TRBD1 on 5 matching bases. CDR1 and CDR2 (germline): SGHAT, FQNNGV. The CDR3 sequence is 11 residues long. V gave up 6 bases and J gave up 6 bases, with 8 bases separating them. CDR3 in amino acids: CASSLGQTQYF. DNA of the CDR3: TGTGCCAGCAGTTTGGGGCAGACCCAGTACTTC.

Regarding this clonotype: Sequence at one end of the junction differs from germline and may be a read error. V gene TRBV14 combines with J gene TRBJ2-1; D tentatively reads TRBD1 or TRBD2 (5 bases each). This CDR3 has 17 residues. Germline CDR1 is SGHDN and CDR2 is FVKESK. CDR3 protein: CASSQVQGVSSYNEQFF. The CDR3 region has the DNA TGCGCCAGCAGCCAAGTGCAGGGAGTAAGCTCCTACAATGAGCAGTTCTTC.

The chain is built from TRBV7-2 and TRBJ2-3; 8 bases are a match to TRBD2. V trimming: 5 bases; J trimming: 2 bases; junction bases outside the gene matches: 6. The CDR3 is 15 amino acids. The germline CDR1 and CDR2 sequences are SGHTA and FQGNSA. The DNA for the CDR3 is TGTGCCAGCAGCGTACGGCGGGAGGTCACAGATACGCAGTATTTT. As protein: CASSVRREVTDTQYF.

Ten or more counts support this clonotype. This chain uses TRBV2 with TRBJ2-3; D tentatively reads TRBD1 or TRBD2 (6 bases each). Trimming took off 7 bases at V and 0 bases at J, with 14 bases between the two ends. There are 15 residues in the CDR3. Looked up from germline, CDR1 is SNHLY and CDR2 is FYNNEI. For the CDR3, the DNA is TGTGCCAGCAATCGAGGGGGGTTTAGCACAGATACGCAGTATTTT. Protein sequence: CASNRGGFSTDTQYF.

The chain joins TRBV24-1 to TRBJ2-3, with TRBD1 as a possible D gene (5 bases). Germline CDR1 reads KGHDR; CDR2 reads SFDVKD. The length of the CDR3 is 13 residues. With 11 bases removed from V and 4 bases from J, the gap between germline ends came to 15 bases. The chain's CDR3 is CASSPTGSDTQYF. The CDR3 coding sequence is TGTGCCAGCAGCCCTACAGGTTCAGATACGCAGTATTTT.